These 14 T cell receptor beta chains were all obtained from the same sample, sequenced in a study of T cells after yellow fever vaccination (dated by TCRdb to between 2018 and 2020). The treatment or condition label here, explained by the study, means: live attenuated yellow fever vaccine strain. Libraries were built with 5' RACE. Sequencing was carried out with an Illumina HiSeq 2500. TCRdb trimmed public reads at Q25 via fastp, called clones via MiXCR and kept in-frame beta chains. When rows share a CDR3 protein, they turn into one entry using the most common DNA and genes. Here the sample has some 500,000 distinct CDR3 sequences; approximately 12% occur a single time. The top ten clones comprise over 12% of the sample. The sample in question was PBMCs, obtained on the day of the yellow fever booster vaccination. The receptor source for this set is a man in his thirties or forties who received the YFV17D yellow fever vaccine.

This clonotype was recorded a few times. The V gene is TRBV6-6, the J gene TRBJ2-7; no reliable D call. Germline-derived CDR1 and CDR2 are MNHNY and SVGAGI (reference sequence). V was shortened by 0 bases and J by 5 bases, with 5 bases between the two germline ends. The CDR3 extends over 12 amino acids. Here the CDR3 reads CASSYSSHEQYF. CDR3 DNA: TGTGCCAGCAGTTACTCAAGCCACGAGCAGTACTTC.

The chain joins TRBV12-3 or TRBV12-4 to TRBJ1-1, with 9 bases lining up with TRBD1. CDR3 size: 15 residues. With 3 bases clipped from V and 5 bases from J, the junction kept 7 bases outside the gene matches. This CDR3 reads CASSLGTGGRTEAFF. The CDR3 DNA sequence: TGTGCCAGCAGTTTGGGAACAGGGGGCAGGACTGAAGCTTTCTTT.

The V gene is TRBV5-1, the J gene TRBJ1-4; 12 bases map to TRBD1. After removal of 0 bases from V and 0 bases from J, the junction contained 9 bases not matched to a gene. This CDR3 comprises 20 residues. Germline CDR1 is SGHRS and CDR2 is YFSETQ. The CDR3 DNA reads TGCGCCAGCAGCTTGGAGCCACCGGGACAGGGGGCGCCAACTAATGAAAAACTGTTTTTT. Amino acid sequence: CASSLEPPGQGAPTNEKLFF.

Only a few counts were recorded for this clonotype. The CDR3 loop reads CASRGRETREQYF. The CDR3 DNA follows: TGTGCCAGCAGGGGCCGGGAGACGAGAGAGCAGTACTTC. This chain connects TRBV6-1 to TRBJ2-7; a possible D gene is TRBD2 (6 bases). CDR3 length: 13 residues. Trimming removed 6 bases from V and 7 bases from J, with 16 bases in between. Germline V CDR1 and CDR2: MNHNS, SASEGT.

This clonotype occurred many times. V and J are TRBV20-1 and TRBJ2-7; perhaps TRBD2 as D (6 bases). Trimming pared 6 bases from V and 9 bases from J, leaving 18 bases between. Germline V gene sequence: CDR1 DFQATT, CDR2 SNEGSKA (reference sequence). This CDR3 spans 12 amino acids. The CDR3 loop is CSARGTPPTQYF. The DNA for the CDR3 is TGCAGTGCCCGCGGGACCCCACCGACGCAGTACTTC.

This clonotype was counted a few times. This chain links TRBV12-3 or TRBV12-4 with TRBJ2-3; D is possibly TRBD2 (6 bases). V dropped 5 bases and J dropped 11 bases, with 17 bases sitting between them. The CDR3 runs to 13 residues. The CDR3 region is CASSMTSGGRQYF. The CDR3 DNA reads as TGTGCCAGCAGTATGACTAGTGGTGGTCGGCAGTATTTT.

This clonotype was detected a few times. V usage is TRBV28 and J usage is TRBJ2-1; 9 bases line up with TRBD1. The V and J ends lost 5 bases and 4 bases, in that order; junction bases with no gene match: 12. Germline assignment: CDR1 MDHEN and CDR2 SYDVKM. The CDR3 totals 17 residues. CDR3 residues: CASSQISAGTGYNEQFF. CDR3 sequence (DNA): TGTGCCAGCAGTCAAATCTCAGCGGGGACAGGGTACAATGAGCAGTTCTTC.

Here the CDR3 DNA reads TGTGCCAGCACAGTCGGGGGACAGGGCGGGGATGAGCAGTTCTTC. Residues: CASTVGGQGGDEQFF. J is TRBJ2-1 and V is TRBV28; TRBD1 matches at 9 bases. Per the germline V gene, CDR1 is MDHEN and CDR2 is SYDVKM. With V trimmed by 7 bases and J by 8 bases, 12 bases remained unmatched. The CDR3 is 15 amino acids.

The gene calls are TRBV6-2 or TRBV6-3 and TRBJ2-5; D uncertain. The CDR3 is 15 amino acids. From germline, CDR1 is MNHEY and CDR2 SVGEGT. Trimming removed 7 bases at V and 0 bases at J, with 15 bases between. The CDR3 sequence is CASIDSLPHQETQYF. CDR3 DNA sequence: TGTGCCAGCATTGACTCTCTCCCCCACCAAGAGACCCAGTACTTC.

This clonotype came up a few times. The chain uses TRBV3-1 and TRBJ2-1, with no clear D. The V gene's germline CDR1 is LGHDT and CDR2 YNNKEL (reference sequence). The CDR3 consists of 12 residues. V was pared by 7 bases and J by 9 bases, with 13 bases between. CDR3 in DNA: TGTGCCAGCACCCACTTGGGCGCTGAGCAGTTCTTC. Translated: CASTHLGAEQFF.

This clonotype was counted between two and nine times. The rearrangement uses TRBV12-3 or TRBV12-4 and TRBJ2-3; 7 positions match TRBD2. The CDR3 is made up of 14 amino acids. Trimming cost V 3 bases and J 3 bases; bases outside gene matches: 3. As DNA, the CDR3 is TGTGCCAGCAGTTTCGGGGGGATAACAGATACGCAGTATTTT. Translated: CASSFGGITDTQYF.

The rearrangement uses TRBV6-6 and TRBJ1-4; D is possibly TRBD1 (5 bases). The V gene's germline CDR1 is MNHNY and CDR2 SVGAGI (reference sequence). The CDR3 loop spans 13 amino acids. The ends were cut back, 9 bases at V and 8 bases at J, with 16 bases in the middle. CDR3 loop: CASHGTRGEKLFF. CDR3 sequence (DNA): TGTGCCAGTCACGGGACCCGGGGGGAAAAACTGTTTTTT.

This clonotype has more than one count but fewer than ten. The rearrangement joins TRBV9 to TRBJ2-3; 9 nucleotides line up with TRBD1. The CDR3 is 12 amino acids. From germline, CDR1 is SGDLS and CDR2 YYNGEE. Trimming at V came to 3 bases and at J to 9 bases, leaving 2 bases not matched to a gene. CDR3 coding DNA: TGTGCCAGCAGCGGGGGGACAGGGACGCAGTATTTT. Protein: CASSGGTGTQYF. Filled out from reference TRBV9 and TRBJ2-3, the complete variable domain reads DSGVTQTPKHLITATGQRVTLRCSPRSGDLSVYWYQQSLDQGLQFLIQYYNGEERAKGNILERFSAQQFPDLHSELNLSSLELGDSALYFCASSGGTGTQYFGPGTRLTVL.

A few counts support this clonotype. The chain has TRBV7-8 and TRBJ1-4, with TRBD1 matching 10 bases. This CDR3 region has 14 residues. The junction had 5 bases not matched to a gene; V was cut back by 5 bases and J by 8 bases. In germline, CDR1 is SGHVS, CDR2 FQNEAQ. This CDR3 reads CASSPRDRGEKLFF. The CDR3 bases are TGTGCCAGCAGCCCCCGGGACAGGGGCGAAAAACTGTTTTTT.